The clone carrying this T cell receptor beta chain showed up just once. Antigen specificity is unknown. The PCR had 60 Vbeta and 13 Jbeta primers. Measured with immunoSEQ multiplex PCR; TCRdb has only the in-frame clones, and not every one. Here the sample spans about 160,000 clones, more than 70% being singletons. These data originate in a study of cytomegalovirus exposure and HLA in healthy donors. Study overall: Researchers found that under 90% of about 400 genotyped donors fell within the Caucasian-associated ancestry cluster. General observations from the study: The classifier reportedly diagnosed cytomegalovirus status with high specificity and sensitivity. In a later analysis, HLA-associated TCR beta chains were more clonally expanded than equally common others.

The CDR3 spans 17 residues. Germline CDR1 reads MDHEN; CDR2 reads SYDVKM. V trimming: 6 bases; J trimming: 3 bases; junction bases outside the gene matches: 13. Regarding donors, all were healthy bone marrow donors. Sequenced input: PBMCs. This sequence originates from a woman in her forties or fifties in good health and CMV-seropositive. J is TRBJ2-1 and V is TRBV28, with 8 bases lining up with TRBD2. The CDR3 is CASRKPGLVSFYNEQFF. The CDR3, as DNA: TGTGCCAGCAGAAAACCGGGACTAGTTTCCTTCTACAATGAGCAGTTCTTC.